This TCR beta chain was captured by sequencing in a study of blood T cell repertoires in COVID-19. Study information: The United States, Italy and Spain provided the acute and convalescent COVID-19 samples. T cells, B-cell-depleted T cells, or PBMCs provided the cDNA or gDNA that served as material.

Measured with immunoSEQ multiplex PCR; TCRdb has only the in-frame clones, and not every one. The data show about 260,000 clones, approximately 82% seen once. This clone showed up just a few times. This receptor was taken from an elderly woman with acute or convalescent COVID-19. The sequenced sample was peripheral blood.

CDR3 bases: TGTGCCAGCAGTTTTCGGACAGGCTCCCTCGAGCAGTACTTC. Amino acid sequence: CASSFRTGSLEQYF. V and J are TRBV6-5 and TRBJ2-7; 7 nucleotides line up with TRBD1. Germline V gives CDR1 MNHEY, CDR2 SVGAGI. V lost 4 bases and J lost 6; bases outside the gene matches: 9. This CDR3 spans 14 amino acids.